The 8 T cell receptor beta chains below all came from one sample that was sequenced in a study of technical replicates of blood from several donors (dated by TCRdb to between 2016 and 2019). To prepare the library, the immunoSEQ multiplex PCR assay was applied. TCRdb stores this immuneACCESS table with in-frame sequences only. Part of the clones is absent; in the studies checked, under half of the shortfall reflects unresolved V genes, and no reason is known for the rest. The sample table holds about 85,000 clones, of which just under 95% were seen once. The ten largest clones represent 0.2% to 0.3% of the sample. Sequencing used T cells isolated from PBMCs. The receptors were gathered from a human donor in good health.

V is TRBV2 and J is TRBJ1-1; TRBD1 matches at 8 bases. The V gene end was trimmed by 4 bases and the J gene end by 0 bases; junction bases not matched to a gene: 7. The CDR3 is made up of 16 amino acids. Germline CDR1 SNHLY, CDR2 FYNNEI. CDR3 coding DNA: TGTGCCAGCAGTGTGTCAGGGGGCGCGGTGAACACTGAAGCTTTCTTT. Its translation is CASSVSGGAVNTEAFF.

The rearrangement joins TRBV19 to TRBJ1-5; D remains ambiguous. V was pared by 3 bases and J by 7 bases, with 13 bases between. The CDR3 runs 14 residues. Germline-derived CDR1 and CDR2 are LNHDA and SQIVND (reference sequence). The CDR3 bases are TGTGCCAGTAGTATCGGTGTGAGCGGACAGCCCCAGCATTTT. Translation: CASSIGVSGQPQHF.

This chain connects TRBV7-9 to TRBJ1-5, with D uncertain. The ends were cut back, 1 base at V and 4 bases at J, with 5 bases in the middle. Germline V lookup: CDR1 SEHNR, CDR2 FQNEAQ (reference sequence). The CDR3 contains 13 residues. CDR3 residues: CASSLGENQPQHF. CDR3 in DNA: TGTGCCAGCAGCTTAGGAGAAAATCAGCCCCAGCATTTT.

This chain uses TRBV2 with TRBJ2-5; D gene ambiguous. The CDR3 sequence is 15 residues long. Deletions cut 6 bases from V and 1 base from J, with 15 bases between. The V gene's germline CDR1 is SNHLY and CDR2 FYNNEI. The DNA of the CDR3 is TGTGCCAGCAGCGTGACACTGGCCCCCCAAGAGACCCAGTACTTC. Residues: CASSVTLAPQETQYF. Combining the CDR3 with reference TRBV2 and TRBJ2-5 gives the whole variable domain EPEVTQTPSHQVTQMGQEVILRCVPISNHLYFYWYRQILGQKVEFLVSFYNNEISEKSEIFDDQFSVERPDGSNFTLKIRSTKLEDSAMYFCASSVTLAPQETQYFGPGTRLLVL.

The rearrangement joins TRBV19 to TRBJ1-3; no definite D call. The CDR3 is made up of 12 amino acids. Trimming cost V 3 bases and J 8 bases, with 8 bases left between them. The V gene's germline CDR1 is LNHDA and CDR2 SQIVND (reference sequence). Here the CDR3 reads CASSILGDTIYF. CDR3 coding DNA: TGTGCCAGTAGTATCTTGGGAGACACCATATATTTT.

The V gene is TRBV11-2, the J gene TRBJ1-1, with a possible D match to TRBD1 (5 bases). The V gene lost 2 bases and the J gene lost 1 base, with 11 bases spanning the gap. The length of the CDR3 is 15 residues. Germline CDR1 reads SGHAT; CDR2 reads FQNNGV. The CDR3 here is CASSLLTEGNTEAFF. The CDR3 DNA reads as TGTGCCAGCAGCTTACTGACAGAAGGGAACACTGAAGCTTTCTTT.

The V gene is TRBV6-1, the J gene TRBJ1-5, with a tentative D call TRBD1 (6 bases). Per germline, CDR1 MNHNS and CDR2 SASEGT. The CDR3 has 14 amino acids. V lost 7 bases and J lost 5, with 15 bases in between. The CDR3 loop is CASKLTGSYQPQHF. CDR3 nucleotide sequence: TGTGCCAGCAAGTTAACAGGGTCCTATCAGCCCCAGCATTTT.

The CDR3 loop is CASSPRLLAGLQETQYF. In DNA, the CDR3 is TGTGCCAGCAGCCCCAGACTACTAGCGGGCCTACAAGAGACCCAGTACTTC. This chain joins TRBV9 and TRBJ2-5, with 9 bases fitting TRBD2. This CDR3 spans 17 amino acids. J lost 2 bases, V lost 4 bases, and 12 bases had no gene match. The germline CDR1 and CDR2 sequences are SGDLS and YYNGEE. Full variable domain (outside the CDR3, taken from reference TRBV9 and TRBJ2-5): DSGVTQTPKHLITATGQRVTLRCSPRSGDLSVYWYQQSLDQGLQFLIQYYNGEERAKGNILERFSAQQFPDLHSELNLSSLELGDSALYFCASSPRLLAGLQETQYFGPGTRLLVL.